This T cell receptor beta chain was sequenced in a study of blood T cell repertoires in COVID-19. Study-level information: Acute-phase and convalescent COVID-19 samples originated in the United States, Italy and Spain. PBMCs, B-cell-depleted T cells, or T cells provided the cDNA or gDNA that made up the material.

Original handling: Reference gene primer amplification gave nucleated cell count estimates. Data came from immunoSEQ multiplex PCR; TCRdb stores just in-frame clones and leaves some out. V and J calls and clone size come straight from that table; D and trimming were deduced from the DNA. This table has around 320,000 clones, roughly nine tenths appearing once. This receptor was identified in a man aged 18-30 years with active or convalescent COVID-19. Source material: peripheral blood.

The CDR3 loop is CASSAWTSSYNEQFF. In nucleotides, the CDR3 is TGTGCCAGCAGCGCCTGGACTAGCTCCTACAATGAGCAGTTCTTC. The rearrangement links TRBV9 to TRBJ2-1, with TRBD2 matching 7 bases. This CDR3 has 15 amino acids. With 3 bases clipped from V and 0 bases from J, the junction kept 3 bases outside the gene matches. Germline CDR1 reads SGDLS; CDR2 reads YYNGEE. Together with reference TRBV9 and TRBJ2-1, the CDR3 gives the full variable domain: DSGVTQTPKHLITATGQRVTLRCSPRSGDLSVYWYQQSLDQGLQFLIQYYNGEERAKGNILERFSAQQFPDLHSELNLSSLELGDSALYFCASSAWTSSYNEQFFGPGTRLTVL.